One sample yielded the 28 T cell receptor beta chains listed below, sequenced in a study of sequential checkpoint blockade in melanoma. Repertoires were generated with immunoSEQ multiplex PCR, while TCRdb's copy carries only in-frame clones and drops some. The sample carries around 5,000 clones, approximately 30% recorded once. Stated treatment: randomized to nivolumab then ipilimumab (arm A) or the reverse (arm B). Sequenced material: tumor tissue (inferred from file names), taken from a patient given nivolumab and ipilimumab in sequence. The origin of the receptors is a human donor with melanoma.

This chain connects TRBV5-1 to TRBJ1-2, with no clear D. The germline V gene has CDR1 SGHRS and CDR2 YFSETQ. The V end lost 0 bases, the J end lost 3 bases, and 9 bases lay between the germline ends. The CDR3 sequence is 14 residues long. This chain's CDR3 is CASSLVKGDYGYTF. Written as DNA, the CDR3 is TGCGCCAGCAGCTTGGTAAAGGGAGACTATGGCTACACCTTC.

The chain couples TRBV5-1 to TRBJ1-3, with TRBD1 matching over 10 bases. The CDR3 contains 17 residues. With V trimmed by 4 bases and J by 0 bases, 7 bases remained unmatched. Germline V gives CDR1 SGHRS, CDR2 YFSETQ. The CDR3 reads CASSTGGTGVSGNTIYF. The CDR3 DNA reads TGCGCCAGCAGCACCGGAGGGACAGGGGTCTCTGGAAACACCATATATTTT. The complete variable domain, with remaining parts taken from reference TRBV5-1 and TRBJ1-3, reads KAGVTQTPRYLIKTRGQQVTLSCSPISGHRSVSWYQQTPGQGLQFLFEYFSETQRNKGNFPGRFSGRQFSNSRSEMNVSTLELGDSALYLCASSTGGTGVSGNTIYFGEGSWLTVV.

This sequence joins TRBV9 and TRBJ2-1; D possibly corresponds to TRBD2 (5 bases). CDR3 size: 15 residues. V was trimmed by 4 bases and J by 7 bases, leaving 18 bases between them. Germline V lookup: CDR1 SGDLS, CDR2 YYNGEE. CDR3 region: CASSPHRTAVNEQFF. The CDR3 nucleotides read TGTGCCAGCAGCCCCCACCGGACTGCCGTGAATGAGCAGTTCTTC.

This chain uses TRBV19 with TRBJ1-2; TRBD1 agrees at 7 bases. CDR1 LNHDA and CDR2 SQIVND come from the germline V gene (reference sequence). The V segment lost 3 bases and the J segment 8 bases; nucleotides outside the gene matches: 3. The CDR3 contains 12 residues. The CDR3 loop is CASSIDREGYTF. The CDR3 bases are TGTGCCAGTAGTATCGACAGGGAGGGCTACACCTTC.

This chain links TRBV14 with TRBJ2-7; 12 bases fit TRBD1. The length of the CDR3 is 17 residues. J gave up 5 bases and V 3 bases, and 11 bases lay outside the gene matches. Germline CDR1 reads SGHDN; CDR2 reads FVKESK. CDR3 nucleotide sequence: TGTGCCAGCAGCCATCGTGCAGGGGACAGGGGGCGGAACGAGCAGTACTTC. It is translated as CASSHRAGDRGRNEQYF. Using reference TRBV14 and TRBJ2-7 for the parts outside the CDR3, the full variable domain is EAGVTQFPSHSVIEKGQTVTLRCDPISGHDNLYWYRRVMGKEIKFLLHFVKESKQDESGMPNNRFLAERTGGTYSTLKVQPAELEDSGVYFCASSHRAGDRGRNEQYFGPGTRLTVT.

The gene calls are TRBV28 and TRBJ2-3, with D possibly being TRBD2 (6 bases). CDR3 length: 14 residues. The germline V gene encodes CDR1 MDHEN and CDR2 SYDVKM. The V and J ends lost 5 bases and 2 bases respectively, with 11 bases between them. In DNA form, the CDR3 reads TGTGCCAGCAGTCCAGGCGGGATCACAGATACGCAGTATTTT. This gives the protein CASSPGGITDTQYF. Based on the CDR3 plus reference TRBV28 and TRBJ2-3, the full variable domain is DVKVTQSSRYLVKRTGEKVFLECVQDMDHENMFWYRQDPGLGLRLIYFSYDVKMKEKGDIPEGYSVSREKKERFSLILESASTNQTSMYLCASSPGGITDTQYFGPGTRLTVL.

This clone was seen only once. The V call is TRBV19, the J call TRBJ1-1; D perhaps matches TRBD1 (6 bases). Looked up from germline, CDR1 is LNHDA and CDR2 is SQIVND (reference sequence). The CDR3 is 14 residues long. V was shortened by 9 bases and J by 6 bases, with 20 bases between the two germline ends. DNA of the CDR3: TGTGCCAGCCTAAAGGGGGGATTATTGTCTGAAGCTTTCTTT. Amino acids: CASLKGGLLSEAFF.

The chain is built from TRBV19 and TRBJ1-5, with D unclear. V was clipped by 3 bases and J by 0 bases, with 6 bases between them. This CDR3 has 14 residues. Germline assignment: CDR1 LNHDA and CDR2 SQIVND (reference sequence). CDR3 region: CASSMGRSNQPQHF. As DNA, the CDR3 is TGTGCCAGTAGTATGGGTCGTAGCAATCAGCCCCAGCATTTT.

This clone was counted between two and nine times. V is TRBV6-8 and J is TRBJ2-2, with a tentative D call TRBD1 (5 bases). CDR1 is MNHGY and CDR2 is SAAAGT in the germline V gene. This CDR3 is built from 15 residues. The V end was cut by 0 bases, the J end by 8 bases, with 13 bases between. CDR3 amino acids: CASSYSLQVEGELFF. CDR3 DNA sequence: TGTGCCAGCAGTTACTCCCTACAGGTAGAAGGGGAGCTGTTTTTT.

The chain combines TRBV5-1 with TRBJ2-1; 11 nucleotides align to TRBD2. The germline CDR1 and CDR2 sequences are SGHRS and YFSETQ. The V gene end was trimmed by 1 base and the J gene end by 3 bases; junction bases not matched to a gene: 3. This CDR3 has 16 amino acids. In DNA, the CDR3 is TGCGCCAGCAGCTTGACTAGCGGGGGAATCTACAATGAGCAGTTCTTC. This gives the protein CASSLTSGGIYNEQFF.

The V call is TRBV5-1, the J call TRBJ1-5, with 8 bases aligning to TRBD1. From germline, CDR1 is SGHRS and CDR2 YFSETQ. The CDR3 consists of 14 residues. Trimming removed 5 bases from V and 1 base from J; junction bases left unmatched: 2. The CDR3 DNA follows: TGCGCCAGCAGTCGACAGGGGAGCAATCAGCCCCAGCATTTT. Protein product: CASSRQGSNQPQHF.

CDR3 amino acids: CASSKRGGGPTNYGYTF. CDR3 in DNA: TGCGCCAGCAGCAAGAGGGGTGGAGGACCTACTAACTATGGCTACACCTTC. The gene calls are TRBV23-1 and TRBJ1-2; D possibly corresponds to TRBD1 (5 bases). TRBV23-1 is treated as an ORF (open reading frame) with a function not yet certain. V shed 6 bases and J shed 0 bases, with 20 bases lying between them. There are 17 residues in the CDR3.

A few counts support this clone. The gene calls are TRBV11-3 and TRBJ2-2; 11 bases are shared with TRBD1. The CDR3 covers 16 residues. Trimming took 5 bases from V and 7 from J; bases not matched to a gene: 9. CDR1 SGHNT and CDR2 YENEEA come from the germline V gene. The CDR3 sequence is CASSLGQGGRNGELFF. CDR3 DNA sequence: TGTGCCAGCAGCCTGGGACAGGGGGGACGAAACGGGGAGCTGTTTTTT.

This clone was counted a few times. The chain recombines TRBV6-8 with TRBJ2-3; D call uncertain. CDR1 is MNHGY, CDR2 SAAAGT, per germline. Trimming removed 4 bases at V and 0 bases at J, with 17 bases between. The CDR3 runs 17 residues. The CDR3: CASSSHYPSASTDTQYF. CDR3 nucleotide sequence: TGTGCCAGCAGTTCTCACTACCCTAGTGCTAGCACAGATACGCAGTATTTT.

The rearrangement joins TRBV11-3 to TRBJ2-1; D may be TRBD2 (6 bases). This CDR3 is built from 15 residues. The V gene's germline CDR1 is SGHNT and CDR2 YENEEA. Trimming stripped 3 bases from V and 7 bases from J, with 16 bases between. Written as DNA, the CDR3 is TGTGCCAGCAGCTTGACTAGTGGGGCAAGGAATGAGCAGTTCTTC. Translated, it gives CASSLTSGARNEQFF.

This clone has a count of ten or more. The chain uses TRBV11-3 and TRBJ1-2; a weak D match, TRBD1 (5 bases). Trimming removed 1 base at V and 4 bases at J, with 13 bases between. Germline V CDR1 and CDR2: SGHNT, YENEEA. The CDR3 is 15 residues long. In nucleotides, the CDR3 is TGTGCCAGCAGCTTAGGGGACGGCCCTGGCTATGGCTACACCTTC. It yields the protein CASSLGDGPGYGYTF.

This clone appeared a few times. The chain has TRBV19 and TRBJ1-1, with D possibly matching TRBD1 (6 bases). V lost 9 bases and J lost 0, with 20 bases in between. The CDR3 is 16 residues long. The germline gives CDR1 LNHDA, CDR2 SQIVND (reference sequence). The CDR3: CASKPPGARMNTEAFF. The DNA for the CDR3 is TGTGCCAGCAAACCCCCAGGGGCGCGTATGAACACTGAAGCTTTCTTT.

This clone occurred many times. The V call is TRBV11-3, the J call TRBJ1-6, with 8 positions matching TRBD1. V dropped 1 base and J dropped 8; count of bases not matched to a gene: 4. The CDR3 runs to 15 residues. Per the germline V gene, CDR1 is SGHNT and CDR2 is YENEEA. CDR3 DNA sequence: TGTGCCAGCAGCTTAGTTGCGGACAGGGATTCACCCCTCCACTTT. It is translated as CASSLVADRDSPLHF.

This clone was detected a few times. The rearrangement joins TRBV12-5 to TRBJ2-2, with D perhaps being TRBD1 or TRBD2 (5 bases each). The CDR3 is 13 amino acids. Per the germline V gene, CDR1 is LGHNT and CDR2 is FRNRAP. The CDR3 nucleotides read TGTGCCAGCACGAGGGGAGTCACCGGGGAGCTGTTTTTT. This sequence encodes CASTRGVTGELFF.

This clone was seen at least ten times. The J gene is TRBJ2-1, the V gene TRBV7-2; no clear D. This CDR3 is 13 amino acids long. The V end was cut by 4 bases, the J end by 3 bases, with 7 bases between. In germline, CDR1 is SGHTA, CDR2 FQGNSA. The CDR3 here is CASSSEIYNEQFF. CDR3 nucleotide sequence: TGTGCCAGCAGCTCGGAGATCTACAATGAGCAGTTCTTC.

The rearrangement joins TRBV15 to TRBJ1-1; no reliable D call. Germline CDR1 LNHNV, CDR2 YYDKDF (reference sequence). This CDR3 is built from 15 residues. The V end was cut by 1 base, the J end by 1 base, with 10 bases between. The CDR3 DNA sequence: TGTGCCACCAGCAGAGGGGGTACGGGGAACACTGAAGCTTTCTTT. This gives the protein CATSRGGTGNTEAFF.

The count of this clone is one. The chain couples TRBV5-1 to TRBJ2-1; D is perhaps TRBD1 (6 bases). CDR3 length equals 15 residues. The V and J ends lost 0 bases and 2 bases respectively, with 9 bases between them. Germline loops: CDR1 SGHRS, CDR2 YFSETQ. The CDR3: CASSLDQGTYNEQFF. DNA of the CDR3: TGCGCCAGCAGCTTGGACCAGGGGACCTACAATGAGCAGTTCTTC.

This clone was detected many times. The chain couples TRBV9 to TRBJ1-1; 8 bases fit TRBD1. Germline lookup yields CDR1 SGDLS and CDR2 YYNGEE. This CDR3 spans 12 amino acids. Trimming removed 4 bases from V and 7 bases from J; junction bases left unmatched: 3. The DNA of the CDR3 is TGTGCCAGCAGCCCGGGGACAGGTGAAGCTTTCTTT. Translating it yields CASSPGTGEAFF.

This clone has at least ten counts. This chain links TRBV11-3 with TRBJ2-7, with 9 bases aligning to TRBD2. The CDR3 has 17 residues. Germline-derived CDR1 and CDR2 are SGHNT and YENEEA. V lost 4 bases to trimming and J lost 2 bases; unmatched junction nucleotides: 12. For the CDR3, the DNA is TGTGCCAGCAGCTACGGACCCTCTAGCGGGGAAACCTACGAGCAGTACTTC. It specifies CASSYGPSSGETYEQYF.

The chain couples TRBV11-3 to TRBJ2-2, with 9 bases fitting TRBD1. This CDR3 comprises 16 residues. Germline-derived CDR1 and CDR2 are SGHNT and YENEEA. J was trimmed by 3 bases and V by 5 bases; bases with no gene match: 7. The CDR3 DNA sequence: TGTGCCAGCAGCAAAGGACAGGGGAGTCACACCGGGGAGCTGTTTTTT. As protein: CASSKGQGSHTGELFF.

In this sample, this clone is medium-sized. The rearrangement joins TRBV5-1 to TRBJ1-2; no definite D call. Between the trimmed V and J ends, which lost 4 bases and 3 bases, there was a span of 16 bases. The germline gives CDR1 SGHRS, CDR2 YFSETQ. CDR3 size: 15 residues. In DNA, the CDR3 is TGCGCCAGCAGCCAACGGACCGGAGCCTACTATGGCTACACCTTC. It encodes CASSQRTGAYYGYTF.

About this clone itself: The DNA has an unread or ambiguous base, and its residue is written X. This chain links TRBV19 with TRBJ1-1, with a possible D match to TRBD1 (6 bases). The CDR3 is made up of 14 amino acids. The V gene's germline CDR1 is LNHDA and CDR2 SQIVND (reference sequence). Trimming removed 3 bases at V and 1 base at J, with 9 bases between. CDR3 coding DNA: TGTGCCAGTAGTATTCAGGGGSCGAACACTGAAGCTTTCTTT. This codes for CASSIQGXNTEAFF.

This clone occurred once. This chain connects TRBV28 to TRBJ2-6; D perhaps matches TRBD1 (6 bases). Looked up from germline, CDR1 is MDHEN and CDR2 is SYDVKM. V was pared by 11 bases and J by 0 bases, with 20 bases between. CDR3 length equals 17 residues. The CDR3 is CAVHPTGSLSGANVLTF. CDR3 DNA sequence: TGTGCCGTACATCCGACAGGTTCCCTCTCTGGGGCCAACGTCCTGACTTTC.